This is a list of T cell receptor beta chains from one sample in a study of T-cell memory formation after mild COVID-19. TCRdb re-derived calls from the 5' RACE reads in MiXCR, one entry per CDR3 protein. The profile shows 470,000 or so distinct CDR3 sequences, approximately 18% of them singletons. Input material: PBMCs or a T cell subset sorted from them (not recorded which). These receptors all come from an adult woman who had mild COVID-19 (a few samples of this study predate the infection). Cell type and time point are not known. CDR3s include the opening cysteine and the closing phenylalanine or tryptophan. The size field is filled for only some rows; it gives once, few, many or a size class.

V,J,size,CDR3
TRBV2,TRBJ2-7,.,CASYRVNEQYF
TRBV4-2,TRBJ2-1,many,CASSQASGGPLNEQFF
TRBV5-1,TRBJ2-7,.,CASSFTGPKTGEQYF
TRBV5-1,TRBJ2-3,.,CASSLTSGVITDTQYF
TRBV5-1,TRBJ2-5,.,CASSLEHGETQYF
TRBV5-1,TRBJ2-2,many,CASVQGNTGELFF
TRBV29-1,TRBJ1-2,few,CSVQVGQINYGYTF
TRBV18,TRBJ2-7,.,CASSPGLAPSYEQYF
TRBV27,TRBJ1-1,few,CASSPRQGPTTEAFF
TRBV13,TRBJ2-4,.,CASSPLAPLARDIQYF
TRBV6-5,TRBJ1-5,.,CASGEWTGGNQPQHF
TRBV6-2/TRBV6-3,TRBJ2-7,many,CASSYPGQSYEQYF
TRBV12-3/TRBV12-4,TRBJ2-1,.,CASRSLGGEYNEQFF
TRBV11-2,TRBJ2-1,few,CASSLLGGGMGWNEQFF
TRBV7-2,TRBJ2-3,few,CASSGGLAGGWFSTDTQYF
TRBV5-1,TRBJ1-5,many,CASSLSGSNQPQHF
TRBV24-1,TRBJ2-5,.,CATSDQGLGETQYF
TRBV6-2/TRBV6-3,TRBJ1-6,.,CAIRETVPNSPLHF
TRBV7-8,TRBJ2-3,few,CASIGTGGAADTQYF
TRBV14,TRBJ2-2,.,CASSQDQGQGVIGELFF
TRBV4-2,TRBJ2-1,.,CASSQGTREGQFF
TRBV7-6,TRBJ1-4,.,CASSLLRSNEKLFF
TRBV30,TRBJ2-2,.,CASRVAGVANTGELFF
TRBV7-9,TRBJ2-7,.,CASSLEAPWWEQYF
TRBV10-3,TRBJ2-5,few,CAISESKTSGKGETQYF
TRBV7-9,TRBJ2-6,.,CASSYERLRGPPPGANVLTF
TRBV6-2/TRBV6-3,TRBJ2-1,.,CASSFGGGTYNEQFF
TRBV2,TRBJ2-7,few,CASSKKLPILAQSSYEQYF
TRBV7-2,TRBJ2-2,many,CASSLRRDKNTGELFF
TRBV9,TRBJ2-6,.,CASSVEGHGANVLTF
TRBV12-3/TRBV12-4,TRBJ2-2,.,CASSRSQGRVGELFF
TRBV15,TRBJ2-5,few,CATSRDRTVQETQYF
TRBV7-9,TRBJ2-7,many,CASSSKTGDDFEQYF
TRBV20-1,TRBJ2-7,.,CSARARGGYEQYF
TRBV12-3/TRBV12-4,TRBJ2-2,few,CASGQTGGTGELFF
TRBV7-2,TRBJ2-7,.,CASSLIAEAYEQYF
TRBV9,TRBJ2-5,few,CASSVVGGETQYF
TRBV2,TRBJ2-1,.,CASRVQGSLYGEQFF
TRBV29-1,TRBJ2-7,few,CSVEAAAYEQYF
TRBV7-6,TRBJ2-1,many,CASSVGQVSYNEQFF